The T cell receptor (beta chain) under discussion was sequenced for a study of blood T cell repertoires in COVID-19. Study context: COVID-19 samples, acute and convalescent, were from the United States, Italy and Spain. T cells, B-cell-depleted T cells, or PBMCs supplied cDNA or gDNA.

How the authors handled the data: By means of reference gene primer amplification, nucleated cell counts were estimated. This table comes from immunoSEQ multiplex PCR, and its TCRdb copy is limited to in-frame clones, with some not included. The DNA was the basis for D and trimming; V, J and clone size are from that table. This sample yields under 200,000 clones, of which 65% to 90% are seen a single time; around 8.2% belongs to the top ten. This CDR3 has 14 amino acids. In germline, CDR1 is KGHSH, CDR2 LQKENI. V dropped 1 base and J dropped 7 bases, with 13 bases sitting between them. The sample holds one count of this clone.

The chain uses TRBV18 and TRBJ1-1; TRBD1 might be the D (6 bases). The sequence was obtained from a man aged 60 to 75 with acute or convalescent COVID-19. The sample comprised peripheral blood. The chain's CDR3 is CASSPLDTDSEAFF. CDR3 DNA sequence: TGTGCCAGCTCACCACTGGACACGGACAGTGAAGCTTTCTTT.